A single T cell receptor (beta chain) is shown here with its context. Antigen unknown. The sample originates from a study of cytomegalovirus exposure and HLA in healthy donors. Use of 60 Vbeta and 13 Jbeta primers characterized the PCR. The method was immunoSEQ multiplex PCR; TCRdb's version includes in-frame clones alone and lacks a portion of them. The data contain 120,000 to 150,000 clones, nearly 85% of them singletons. Study results and caveats: Sequencing likely produced, as an artifact, a cluster of highly shared sequence variants. Rare TCR sequences predominated, though certain public TCRs were found in many donors.

Trimming took 0 bases from V and 4 from J; bases not matched to a gene: 6. Germline CDR1 MGHRA, CDR2 YSYEKL. The CDR3 length is 15 residues. The specimen sequenced was PBMCs. This chain uses TRBV4-1 with TRBJ2-7; TRBD1 aligns across 7 bases. This receptor was taken from a male donor in good health and CMV-seronegative. This chain's CDR3 is CASSQDHGQVYEQYF. CDR3 bases: TGCGCCAGCAGCCAAGACCACGGACAGGTTTACGAGCAGTACTTC.